What follows are 26 T cell receptor beta chains derived from one specimen sequenced in a study of glioma-infiltrating T cells after dendritic cell vaccination. Produced via immunoSEQ multiplex PCR; TCRdb's table is partial and in-frame only. The top ten clones hold 5% to 7% of a sample with about 99,000 clones, roughly 80% of them seen once. The sample's time point: after dendritic cell vaccination, including at tumor progression/relapse. Sequenced here: blood, sampled after dendritic cell vaccination. The source is a human donor with glioblastoma.

V and J are TRBV6-5 and TRBJ2-7; D not certain. This CDR3 has 11 residues. Trimming took off 4 bases at V and 3 bases at J, with 4 bases between the two ends. The germline gives CDR1 MNHEY, CDR2 SVGAGI. The CDR3 spells CASSSVYEQYF. Written as DNA, the CDR3 is TGTGCCAGCAGTTCAGTCTACGAGCAGTACTTC.

V gene TRBV6-1 combines with J gene TRBJ2-7; 8 bases agree with TRBD2. The CDR3 is made up of 13 amino acids. CDR1 is MNHNS and CDR2 is SASEGT in the germline V gene. With 5 bases clipped from V and 2 bases from J, the junction kept 2 bases outside the gene matches. For the CDR3, the DNA is TGTGCCAGCAGTCGGGAGGGAGCCTACGAGCAGTACTTC. It codes for CASSREGAYEQYF.

In DNA form, the CDR3 reads TGCAGCGTTGTTAGAGGCGGTAACATTCAGTACTTC. Its protein product is CSVVRGGNIQYF. The V and J genes are TRBV29-1 and TRBJ2-4; D is unresolved. Germline V gene sequence: CDR1 SQVTM, CDR2 ANQGSEA. The V gene lost 4 bases and the J gene lost 7 bases, with 11 bases spanning the gap. This CDR3 has 12 amino acids.

The chain joins TRBV29-1 to TRBJ1-1; tentative D call: TRBD1 (6 bases). V was pared by 4 bases and J by 5 bases, with 14 bases between. Per germline, CDR1 SQVTM and CDR2 ANQGSEA. The CDR3 runs 13 residues. CDR3 in amino acids: CSVGGGWETEAFF. The CDR3 bases are TGCAGCGTTGGTGGGGGCTGGGAGACTGAAGCTTTCTTT.

The rearrangement uses TRBV15 and TRBJ2-5, with 7 bases fitting TRBD1. The CDR3 runs to 15 residues. The V gene end was trimmed by 2 bases and the J gene end by 0 bases; junction bases not matched to a gene: 3. Germline V gene data show CDR1 as LNHNV and CDR2 as YYDKDF (reference sequence). The CDR3 protein is CATSRSGQYQETQYF. CDR3 coding DNA: TGTGCCACCAGCAGATCGGGACAGTACCAAGAGACCCAGTACTTC.

This clone turned up a few times. The rearrangement uses TRBV27 and TRBJ1-2; 10 nucleotides agree with TRBD1. Germline CDR1 MNHEY, CDR2 SMNVEV (reference sequence). The CDR3 spans 16 residues. V lost 3 bases, J lost 1 base, and 5 bases stayed unmatched. DNA for the CDR3: TGTGCCAGCAGTTTGGGACAGGGGTCCCTTAACTATGGCTACACCTTC. It translates to CASSLGQGSLNYGYTF.

This chain joins TRBV6-6 and TRBJ2-1, with D perhaps matching TRBD1 (6 bases). The germline V and J ends were trimmed by 6 bases and 5 bases, with 11 bases remaining between them. CDR1 and CDR2 from the germline V gene are MNHNY and SVGAGI (reference sequence). This CDR3 has 13 amino acids. CDR3 in amino acids: CASSRQADNEQFF. For the CDR3, the DNA is TGTGCCAGCAGCCGACAGGCAGACAATGAGCAGTTCTTC.

The count of this clone is one. V is TRBV2 and J is TRBJ2-2; no reliable D call. The CDR3 totals 15 residues. The V gene's germline CDR1 is SNHLY and CDR2 FYNNEI. The V end lost 3 bases, the J end lost 2 bases, and 10 bases lay between the germline ends. The CDR3 coding sequence is TGTGCCAGCAGTGAGCTGTGGGCAAACACCGGGGAGCTGTTTTTT. This sequence encodes CASSELWANTGELFF.

The chain carries TRBV6-1 and TRBJ1-2; 7 nucleotides agree with TRBD1. The CDR3 has 13 amino acids. Germline V gene data show CDR1 as MNHNS and CDR2 as SASEGT. V lost 3 bases to trimming and J lost 7 bases; unmatched junction nucleotides: 5. CDR3 region: CASSDSGQLGYTF. As DNA, the CDR3 is TGTGCCAGCAGTGACTCGGGACAGCTTGGCTACACCTTC.

The J gene is TRBJ1-6, the V gene TRBV5-4; 9 nucleotides match TRBD1. The CDR3 totals 15 residues. Germline V gene sequence: CDR1 SGHNT, CDR2 YYREEE (reference sequence). J was trimmed by 9 bases and V by 4 bases; bases with no gene match: 8. CDR3 DNA: TGTGCCAGCAGCCCGCCGGGACAGGGTTTTTCACCCCTCCACTTT. Its translation: CASSPPGQGFSPLHF.

This clone was counted once. The rearrangement joins TRBV10-3 to TRBJ1-1, with D perhaps TRBD1 (5 bases). Trimming shortened V by 5 bases and J by 1 base, and 11 bases separated the two germline ends. Per germline, CDR1 ENHRY and CDR2 SYGVKD. The CDR3 covers 14 residues. The CDR3 nucleotides read TGTGCCATCAGTCCCCCTGACAGGAACACTGAAGCTTTCTTT. It codes for CAISPPDRNTEAFF.

This chain's CDR3 is CASSREGELTGELFF. CDR3 DNA: TGCGCCAGCAGCCGGGAGGGGGAGCTCACCGGGGAGCTGTTTTTT. The genes are TRBV23-1 and TRBJ2-2, with TRBD2 matching over 8 bases. TRBV23-1 is assigned to the ORF class and has an uncertain function. CDR3 length: 15 amino acids. J lost 4 bases, V lost 6 bases, and 7 bases had no gene match.

The DNA for the CDR3 is TGTGCCAGTAGTATTCTGACTAGCATCGGAACAGATACGCAGTATTTT. Amino acid sequence: CASSILTSIGTDTQYF. The chain links TRBV19 to TRBJ2-3, with 7 bases identical to TRBD2. The CDR3 length is 16 residues. J was trimmed by 3 bases and V by 3 bases; bases with no gene match: 9. Germline values: CDR1 LNHDA, CDR2 SQIVND (reference sequence).

The chain couples TRBV10-3 to TRBJ2-5; unclear D gene. The CDR3 extends over 15 amino acids. Germline values: CDR1 ENHRY, CDR2 SYGVKD. Trimming shortened V by 0 bases and J by 5 bases, and 13 bases separated the two germline ends. CDR3 protein: CAISESRLTVETQYF. In nucleotides, the CDR3 is TGTGCCATCAGTGAGTCGAGGTTGACCGTCGAGACCCAGTACTTC.

This chain uses TRBV7-3 with TRBJ2-3; a weak D match, TRBD2 (6 bases). CDR3 size: 15 residues. The germline V and J ends were trimmed by 5 bases and 1 base, with 13 bases remaining between them. CDR1 is SGHTA, CDR2 FQGTGA, per germline. The CDR3 protein is CASSPIGGGTDTQYF. The CDR3 DNA sequence: TGTGCCAGCAGCCCCATCGGAGGGGGCACAGATACGCAGTATTTT. Combining the CDR3 with reference TRBV7-3 and TRBJ2-3 gives the whole variable domain GAGVSQTPSNKVTEKGKYVELRCDPISGHTALYWYRQSLGQGPEFLIYFQGTGAADDSGLPNDRFFAVRPEGSVSTLKIQRTERGDSAVYLCASSPIGGGTDTQYFGPGTRLTVL.

This clone was seen a single time. This rearrangement joins TRBV18 to TRBJ2-2; no clear D. Germline CDR1 and CDR2: KGHSH and LQKENI. Trimming shortened V by 0 bases and J by 6 bases, and 14 bases separated the two germline ends. The CDR3 totals 16 residues. The DNA of the CDR3 is TGTGCCAGCTCACCACCGTCATCGCAGGCCGCCGGGGAGCTGTTTTTT. It is translated as CASSPPSSQAAGELFF.

This clone was found once. The V and J genes are TRBV5-1 and TRBJ1-2; the D gene is possibly TRBD1 (6 bases). With 7 bases removed from V and 7 bases from J, the gap between germline ends came to 14 bases. CDR3 length equals 12 residues. CDR1 is SGHRS, CDR2 YFSETQ, per germline. The CDR3 loop is CASRPGDGGYTF. In nucleotides, the CDR3 is TGCGCCAGCCGACCAGGGGACGGTGGCTACACCTTC.

This chain connects TRBV28 to TRBJ2-3, with no clear D. The CDR3 sequence is 13 residues long. V was clipped by 4 bases and J by 2 bases, with 7 bases between them. From germline, CDR1 is MDHEN and CDR2 SYDVKM. In DNA form, the CDR3 reads TGTGCCAGCAGTTCCATCAACACAGATACGCAGTATTTT. Translation: CASSSINTDTQYF.

The chain combines TRBV19 with TRBJ1-1, with TRBD1 matching over 10 bases. Germline values: CDR1 LNHDA, CDR2 SQIVND (reference sequence). The CDR3 is 15 residues long. Germline trimming cut 5 bases from V and 5 bases from J; bases unmatched to any gene: 8. DNA of the CDR3: TGTGCCAGTAGTGCTCCGGGACAGGGGCGGACTGAAGCTTTCTTT. It yields the protein CASSAPGQGRTEAFF.

This clone appeared once. The chain is built from TRBV19 and TRBJ2-5; D perhaps matches TRBD2 (6 bases). Trimming removed 4 bases from V and 4 bases from J, with 7 bases in between. The germline V gene encodes CDR1 LNHDA and CDR2 SQIVND (reference sequence). The CDR3 extends over 12 amino acids. The CDR3 sequence is CASSSSGETQYF. The CDR3 DNA sequence: TGTGCCAGTAGTAGTAGCGGAGAGACCCAGTACTTC.

This sequence joins TRBV9 and TRBJ2-5; 9 nucleotides match TRBD1. The CDR3 extends over 14 amino acids. With V trimmed by 8 bases and J by 4 bases, 9 bases remained unmatched. Germline CDR1 SGDLS, CDR2 YYNGEE. The CDR3 spells CASGTGTGRETQYF. CDR3 DNA: TGTGCCAGTGGAACAGGGACAGGGAGAGAGACCCAGTACTTC.

The chain combines TRBV28 with TRBJ1-5, with 8 bases lining up with TRBD1. V lost 3 bases and J lost 7; bases outside the gene matches: 5. CDR3 length equals 14 residues. From germline, CDR1 is MDHEN and CDR2 SYDVKM. CDR3 bases: TGTGCCAGCAGTTTGACAGGGGCAGCCCAGCCCCAGCATTTT. It codes for CASSLTGAAQPQHF.

The chain has TRBV29-1 and TRBJ1-5, with D hard to call. Germline CDR1 SQVTM, CDR2 ANQGSEA. The CDR3 length is 12 residues. Between the trimmed V and J ends, which lost 5 bases and 4 bases, there was a span of 9 bases. In nucleotides, the CDR3 is TGCAGCGTTACAGTTCAAAATCAGCCCCAGCATTTT. Translating gives CSVTVQNQPQHF.

This clone was seen only a few times. CDR3 coding DNA: TGCGCCAGCAGCTTGATGTTAGGGACAGGGGAGCTGTTTTTT. Translated, it gives CASSLMLGTGELFF. This chain joins TRBV5-1 and TRBJ2-2; possibly TRBD1 for D (6 bases). The germline V gene has CDR1 SGHRS and CDR2 YFSETQ. This CDR3 contains 14 residues. The V end lost 1 base, the J end lost 8 bases, and 12 bases lay between the germline ends.

V is TRBV28 and J is TRBJ1-5, with a possible D match to TRBD1 (6 bases). Germline V gene lookup returns CDR1 MDHEN and CDR2 SYDVKM. V was trimmed by 8 bases and J by 0 bases, leaving 11 bases between them. This CDR3 is built from 14 residues. DNA of the CDR3: TGTGCCAGCCGGGGGGGCTCTAGCAATCAGCCCCAGCATTTT. Its translation is CASRGGSSNQPQHF.

The rearrangement joins TRBV5-1 to TRBJ2-7, with 7 bases fitting TRBD2. Looked up from germline, CDR1 is SGHRS and CDR2 is YFSETQ. The CDR3 is made up of 16 amino acids. The ends lost 4 bases at V and 2 bases at J; junction bases unmatched: 12. CDR3 sequence reads: CASSLGDSGPAYEQYF. The CDR3 nucleotides read TGCGCCAGCAGCCTCGGGGATAGCGGGCCGGCCTACGAGCAGTACTTC.